This T cell receptor beta chain stems from a study of blood T cell repertoires in COVID-19. Assay used: immunoSEQ multiplex PCR; TCRdb lists only in-frame clones, some missing. Altogether approximately 150,000 clones are present, 85% to 90% being singletons, with the ten largest covering about 8%. The CDR3 length is 13 residues. V was shortened by 6 bases and J by 8 bases, with 16 bases between the two germline ends. The germline V gene encodes CDR1 MDHEN and CDR2 SYDVKM. What was sequenced was peripheral blood. This clonotype was sampled from a woman aged 55 to 70 with acute or convalescent COVID-19. This chain joins TRBV28 and TRBJ1-2; no reliable D call. Written as DNA, the CDR3 is TGTGCCAGCAGGTCGGGGAGTTCGGGGGGCTACACCTTC. It yields the protein CASRSGSSGGYTF.